These T cell receptor beta chains were read from a single sample in a study of OX40 agonist ivuxolimab in advanced cancers. Profiled with immunoSEQ multiplex PCR; TCRdb holds only in-frame clones, not every one. The sample includes more than 90,000 clones, about 80% of them seen just once. The sequences come from CD4+ or CD8+ T cells sorted from blood, collected in a trial of the OX40 agonist ivuxolimab. These receptors originate from an adult with an advanced solid tumor such as melanoma, head and neck, liver or kidney cancer. Both conserved end residues are part of each CDR3.

>12|TRBV7-2|TRBJ1-6
CASSDSYSPLHF
>15|TRBV4-2|TRBJ1-3
CASSQEEGAGNTIYF
>17|TRBV2|TRBJ2-3
CAITRPGGTGKADTQYF
>12|TRBV4-2|TRBJ2-3
CASSPGADTQYF
>20|TRBV5-4|TRBJ2-3
CASSLRGTSGVSASTDTQYF
>14|TRBV5-1|TRBJ2-3
CASSLVPSTDTQYF
>17|TRBV4-3|TRBJ2-1
CASSRSARGSSYNEQFF
>15|TRBV9|TRBJ2-3
CASSVRVAGEDTQYF
>13|TRBV2|TRBJ1-5
CATDRTGDQPQHF
>13|TRBV2|TRBJ2-7
CASSGPRNAEQYF
>12|TRBV7-2|TRBJ1-1
CASRTGRGEAFF
>15|TRBV18|TRBJ1-6
CASSNNGRNNSPLHF
>18|TRBV11-1|TRBJ2-1
CASSLAIGTVTLYNEQFF
>16|TRBV4-1|TRBJ2-7
CASSQYTSTLSYEQYF
>16|TRBV29-1|TRBJ1-3
CSVGASGQASGNTIYF
>13|TRBV18|TRBJ2-5
CASSGTAQETQYF
>17|TRBV4-1|TRBJ2-1
CASSQDYGDSSYNEQFF
>19|TRBV7-3|TRBJ1-3
CASSFPDRGRSDSGNTIYF
>14|TRBV2|TRBJ1-5
CASSAGGPDQPQHF
>14|TRBV10-3|TRBJ2-7
CAISVEGPPTEQYF
>16|TRBV11-1|TRBJ2-2
CASSLGSGARPGELFF
>14|TRBV5-4|TRBJ2-7
CASSQVLGAPGQYF
>11|TRBV2|TRBJ1-2
CASSAGVYYTF
>12|TRBV28|TRBJ1-5
CASTGQLLPQHF
>11|TRBV4-2|TRBJ2-3
CASAAQDTQYF
>15|TRBV5-1|TRBJ2-1
CASSLDSGGALEQFF
>15|TRBV4-1|TRBJ1-2
CASSQQQGFLYGYTF
>15|TRBV4-1|TRBJ2-2
CASSGRDRGTGELFF
>13|TRBV6-6|TRBJ2-7
CASSLTVAGEQYF
>18|TRBV7-9|TRBJ2-3
CASSFRPSATYGGDTQYF
>18|TRBV7-6|TRBJ2-3
CASSLGVVSAGFTDTQYF
>13|TRBV7-3|TRBJ1-5
CASSLSREQPQHF
>16|TRBV19|TRBJ2-7
CASSPHAATSTYEQYF
>14|TRBV28|TRBJ2-3
CASSLEELANTQYF
>14|TRBV7-9|TRBJ2-7
CASSTPTGRNEQYF
>12|TRBV5-4|TRBJ1-2
CASSDRNYGYTF
>13|TRBV6-1|TRBJ2-7
CASRRTSSYEQYF
>15|TRBV7-3|TRBJ1-1
CASSQSQGGRTEAFF
>16|TRBV28|TRBJ1-5
CASSLGGLLSNQPQHF
>15|TRBV4-3|TRBJ1-3
CASSRGTDSGNTIYF
>16|TRBV7-6|TRBJ2-7
CASSSDRGFNLGEQYF
>14|TRBV29-1|TRBJ2-3
CSVDLAGPTDTQYF
>14|TRBV5-1|TRBJ1-5
CASSLEGGNQPQHF
>13|TRBV19|TRBJ1-1
CASISRGGTEAFF
>14|TRBV19|TRBJ1-1
CASSTNTPNTEAFF
>13|TRBV18|TRBJ2-5
CASSPLTQETQYF